These T cell receptor beta chains were read from a single sample in a study of OX40 agonist ivuxolimab in advanced cancers. Measured with immunoSEQ multiplex PCR; TCRdb has only the in-frame clones, and not every one. The sample yields tens of thousands of clones, approximately 86% seen once. The specimen was CD4+ or CD8+ T cells sorted from blood, collected in a trial of the OX40 agonist ivuxolimab. The source of these receptors is an adult with an advanced solid tumor such as melanoma, head and neck, liver or kidney cancer. Each CDR3 is given with its conserved first and last residue.

TRBJ2-5	TRBV28	CASSHPTGGETQYF
TRBJ2-3	TRBV5-8	CASSPRDTQYF
TRBJ1-1	TRBV6-5	CASSSEGGTEAFF
TRBJ2-3	TRBV11-3	CASSPGGTDTQYF
TRBJ1-3	TRBV30	CAWSVVRTVPASSGNTIYF
TRBJ2-7	TRBV5-1	CASSLVSSYEQYF
TRBJ2-3	TRBV6-5	CASSRGGGSTDTQYF
TRBJ1-5	TRBV6-5	CASSRTVNQPQHF
TRBJ2-3	TRBV4-2	CASSPKGGSTDTQYF
TRBJ2-2	TRBV11-2	CASSPREMNTGELFF
TRBJ1-3	TRBV28	CASSLGGVGNTIYF
TRBJ2-7	TRBV7-3	CASSLAGRGGDYEQYF
TRBJ1-5	TRBV28	CASSSWTGGGNQPQHF
TRBJ1-6	TRBV9	CASSDSLTGPNSPLHF
TRBJ2-3	TRBV6-6	CASGAVTDTQYF
TRBJ2-3	TRBV28	CASNLYWGSTDTQYF
TRBJ2-5	TRBV19	CASSIARGETQYF
TRBJ2-7	TRBV10-1	CASSDSDRDYEQYF
TRBJ2-2	TRBV11-3	CASSLASGRGAGELFF
TRBJ1-1	TRBV30	CAWIPPGMNTEAFF
TRBJ1-2	TRBV28	CASSLVATEVYGYTF
TRBJ2-3	TRBV5-1	CASSYGQGTDTQYF
TRBJ1-1	TRBV29-1	CSVEGLGQGWAEAFF